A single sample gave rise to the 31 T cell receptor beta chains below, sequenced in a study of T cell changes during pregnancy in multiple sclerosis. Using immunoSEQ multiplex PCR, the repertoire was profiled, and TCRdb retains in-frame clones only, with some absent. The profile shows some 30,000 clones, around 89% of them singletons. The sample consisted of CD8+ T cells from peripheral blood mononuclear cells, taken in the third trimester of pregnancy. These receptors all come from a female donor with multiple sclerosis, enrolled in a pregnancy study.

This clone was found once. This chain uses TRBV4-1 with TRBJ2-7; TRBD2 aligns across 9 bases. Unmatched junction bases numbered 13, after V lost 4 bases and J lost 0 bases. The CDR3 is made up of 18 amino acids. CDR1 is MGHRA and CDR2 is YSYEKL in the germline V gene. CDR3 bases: TGCGCCAGCAGCCCTTCGGACCTAGCGGGGACCCTCTCCTACGAGCAGTACTTC. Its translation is CASSPSDLAGTLSYEQYF.

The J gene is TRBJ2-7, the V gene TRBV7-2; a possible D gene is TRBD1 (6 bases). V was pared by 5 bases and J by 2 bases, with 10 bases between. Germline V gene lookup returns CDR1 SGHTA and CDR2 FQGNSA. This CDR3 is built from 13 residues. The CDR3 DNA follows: TGTGCCAGCAGCCTGGACAGAGCCTACGAGCAGTACTTC. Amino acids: CASSLDRAYEQYF. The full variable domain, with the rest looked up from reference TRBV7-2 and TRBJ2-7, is GAGVSQSPSNKVTEKGKDVELRCDPISGHTALYWYRQSLGQGLEFLIYFQGNSAPDKSGLPSDRFSAERTGGSVSTLTIQRTQQEDSAVYLCASSLDRAYEQYFGPGTRLTVT.

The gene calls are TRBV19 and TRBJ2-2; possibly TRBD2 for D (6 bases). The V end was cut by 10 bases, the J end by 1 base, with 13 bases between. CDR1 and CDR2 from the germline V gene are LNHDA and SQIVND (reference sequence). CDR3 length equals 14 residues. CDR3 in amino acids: CATGAGLNTGELFF. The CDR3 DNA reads TGTGCCACCGGGGCGGGGCTGAACACCGGGGAGCTGTTTTTT.

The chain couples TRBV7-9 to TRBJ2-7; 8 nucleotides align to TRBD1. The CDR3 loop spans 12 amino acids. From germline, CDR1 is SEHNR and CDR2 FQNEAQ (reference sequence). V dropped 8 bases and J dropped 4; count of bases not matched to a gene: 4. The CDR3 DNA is TGTGCCAGCTTAGGACAGGGATACGAGCAGTACTTC. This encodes CASLGQGYEQYF.

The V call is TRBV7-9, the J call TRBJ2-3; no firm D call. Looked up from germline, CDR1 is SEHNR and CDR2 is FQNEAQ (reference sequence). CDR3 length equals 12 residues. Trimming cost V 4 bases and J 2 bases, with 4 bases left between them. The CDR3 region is CASSSFTDTQYF. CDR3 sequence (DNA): TGTGCCAGCAGCTCCTTCACAGATACGCAGTATTTT. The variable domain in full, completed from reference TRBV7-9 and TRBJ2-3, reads DTGVSQNPRHKITKRGQNVTFRCDPISEHNRLYWYRQTLGQGPEFLTYFQNEAQLEKSRLLSDRFSAERPKGSFSTLEIQRTEQGDSAMYLCASSSFTDTQYFGPGTRLTVL.

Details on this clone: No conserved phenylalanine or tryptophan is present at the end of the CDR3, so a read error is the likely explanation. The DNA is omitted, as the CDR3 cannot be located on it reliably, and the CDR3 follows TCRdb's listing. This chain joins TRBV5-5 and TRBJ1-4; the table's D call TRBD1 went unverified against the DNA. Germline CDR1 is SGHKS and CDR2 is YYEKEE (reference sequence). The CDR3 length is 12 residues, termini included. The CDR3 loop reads CASSFSPPGPTH.

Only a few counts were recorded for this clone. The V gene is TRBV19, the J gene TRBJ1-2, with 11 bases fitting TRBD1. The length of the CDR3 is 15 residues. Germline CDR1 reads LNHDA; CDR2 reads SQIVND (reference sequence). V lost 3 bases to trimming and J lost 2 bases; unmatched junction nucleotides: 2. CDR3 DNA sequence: TGTGCCAGTAGTATCCGGGACAGGGGGAACTATGGCTACACCTTC. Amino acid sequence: CASSIRDRGNYGYTF.

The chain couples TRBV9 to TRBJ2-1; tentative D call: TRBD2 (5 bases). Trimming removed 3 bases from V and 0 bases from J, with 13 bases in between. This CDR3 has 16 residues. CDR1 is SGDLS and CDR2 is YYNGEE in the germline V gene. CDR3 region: CASSAPTGDSYNEQFF. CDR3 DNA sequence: TGTGCCAGCAGCGCACCGACCGGGGACTCCTACAATGAGCAGTTCTTC.

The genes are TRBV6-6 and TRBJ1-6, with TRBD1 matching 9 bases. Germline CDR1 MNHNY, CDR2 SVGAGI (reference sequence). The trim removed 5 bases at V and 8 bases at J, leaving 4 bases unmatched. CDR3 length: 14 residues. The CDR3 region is CASSSRDRDSPLHF. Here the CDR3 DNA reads TGTGCCAGCAGTAGCCGGGACAGGGATTCACCCCTCCACTTT.

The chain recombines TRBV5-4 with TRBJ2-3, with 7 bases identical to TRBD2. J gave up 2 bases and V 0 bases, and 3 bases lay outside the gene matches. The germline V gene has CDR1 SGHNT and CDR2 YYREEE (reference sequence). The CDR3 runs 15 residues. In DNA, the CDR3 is TGTGCCAGCAGCTTGGGGGCGGGGGACACAGATACGCAGTATTTT. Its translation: CASSLGAGDTDTQYF. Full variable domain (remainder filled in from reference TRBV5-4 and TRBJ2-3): ETGVTQSPTHLIKTRGQQVTLRCSSQSGHNTVSWYQQALGQGPQFIFQYYREEENGRGNFPPRFSGLQFPNYSSELNVNALELDDSALYLCASSLGAGDTDTQYFGPGTRLTVL.

CDR3 sequence reads: CASSLLRQGSRNEQFF. CDR3 sequence (DNA): TGTGCCAGCAGCTTGTTACGACAGGGAAGTAGAAATGAGCAGTTCTTC. This sequence joins TRBV7-6 and TRBJ2-1; 7 nucleotides agree with TRBD1. Trimming took 3 bases from V and 7 from J; bases not matched to a gene: 12. Per the germline V gene, CDR1 is SGHVS and CDR2 is FNYEAQ. This CDR3 comprises 16 residues.

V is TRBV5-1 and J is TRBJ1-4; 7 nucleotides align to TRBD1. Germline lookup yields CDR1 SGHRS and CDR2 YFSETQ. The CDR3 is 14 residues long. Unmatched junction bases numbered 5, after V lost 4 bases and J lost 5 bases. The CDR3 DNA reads TGCGCCAGCAGCCCGGACAGGATGAATGAAAAACTGTTTTTT. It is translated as CASSPDRMNEKLFF.

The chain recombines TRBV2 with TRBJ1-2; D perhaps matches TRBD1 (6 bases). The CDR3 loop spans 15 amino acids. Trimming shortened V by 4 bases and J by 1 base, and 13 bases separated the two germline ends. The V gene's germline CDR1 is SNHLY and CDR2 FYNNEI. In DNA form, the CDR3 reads TGTGCCAGCAGTGGGAAGCGACAGGATAACTATGGCTACACCTTC. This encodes CASSGKRQDNYGYTF.

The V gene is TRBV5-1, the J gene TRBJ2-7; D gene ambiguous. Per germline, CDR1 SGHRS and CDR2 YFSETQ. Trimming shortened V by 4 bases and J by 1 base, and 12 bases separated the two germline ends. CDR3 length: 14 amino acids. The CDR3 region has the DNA TGCGCCAGCAGCCCGAGACTTGATTCCTACGAGCAGTACTTC. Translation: CASSPRLDSYEQYF.

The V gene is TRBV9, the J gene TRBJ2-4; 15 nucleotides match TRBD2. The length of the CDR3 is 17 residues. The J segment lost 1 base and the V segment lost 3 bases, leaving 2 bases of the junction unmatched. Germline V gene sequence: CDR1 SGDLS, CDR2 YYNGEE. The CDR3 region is CASSGGTSGRAKNIQYF. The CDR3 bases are TGTGCCAGCAGCGGAGGGACTAGCGGGAGGGCCAAAAACATTCAGTACTTC.

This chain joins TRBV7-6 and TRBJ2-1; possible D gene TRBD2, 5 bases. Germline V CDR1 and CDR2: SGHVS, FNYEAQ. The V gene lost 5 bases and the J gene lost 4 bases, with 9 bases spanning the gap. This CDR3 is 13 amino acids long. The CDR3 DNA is TGTGCCAGCAGCCCGGGGATTTACAATGAGCAGTTCTTC. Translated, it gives CASSPGIYNEQFF.

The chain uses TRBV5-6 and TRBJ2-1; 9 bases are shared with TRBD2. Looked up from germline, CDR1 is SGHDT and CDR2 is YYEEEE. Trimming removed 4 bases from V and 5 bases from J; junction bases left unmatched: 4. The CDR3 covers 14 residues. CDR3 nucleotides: TGTGCCAGCAGCGAGCGGGGGGCCAACAATGAGCAGTTCTTC. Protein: CASSERGANNEQFF.

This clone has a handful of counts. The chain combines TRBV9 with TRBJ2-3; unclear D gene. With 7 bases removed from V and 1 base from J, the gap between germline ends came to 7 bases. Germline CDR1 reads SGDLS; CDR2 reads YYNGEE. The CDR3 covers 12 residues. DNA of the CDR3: TGTGCCAGCTCCCTCCGCACAGATACGCAGTATTTT. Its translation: CASSLRTDTQYF.

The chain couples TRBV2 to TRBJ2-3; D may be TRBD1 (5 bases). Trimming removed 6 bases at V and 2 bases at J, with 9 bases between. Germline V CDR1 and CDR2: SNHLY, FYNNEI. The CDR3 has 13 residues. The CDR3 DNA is TGTGCCAGCAGAAGGGGCATCACAGATACGCAGTATTTT. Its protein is CASRRGITDTQYF.

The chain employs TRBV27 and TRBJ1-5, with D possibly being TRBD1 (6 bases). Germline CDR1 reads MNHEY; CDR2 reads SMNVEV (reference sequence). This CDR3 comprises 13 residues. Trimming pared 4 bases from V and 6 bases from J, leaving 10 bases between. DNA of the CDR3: TGTGCCAGCAGTTGGGGGGGCGGTCAGCCCCAGCATTTT. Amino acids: CASSWGGGQPQHF.

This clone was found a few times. The chain's CDR3 is CASSPPGISYGYTF. CDR3 nucleotide sequence: TGCGCCAGCAGCCCCCCAGGGATCTCCTATGGCTACACCTTC. The rearrangement links TRBV5-1 to TRBJ1-2, with D perhaps matching TRBD1 (5 bases). V was shortened by 4 bases and J by 4 bases, with 14 bases between the two germline ends. The CDR3 totals 14 residues. Germline V gives CDR1 SGHRS, CDR2 YFSETQ.

In DNA, the CDR3 is TGCAGCGTTGGGGACAGGGCTTCCTACGAGCAGTACTTC. Protein sequence: CSVGDRASYEQYF. The genes are TRBV29-1 and TRBJ2-7; 9 nucleotides match TRBD1. This CDR3 is built from 13 residues. Germline loops: CDR1 SQVTM, CDR2 ANQGSEA. The trim removed 4 bases at V and 1 base at J, leaving 2 bases unmatched.

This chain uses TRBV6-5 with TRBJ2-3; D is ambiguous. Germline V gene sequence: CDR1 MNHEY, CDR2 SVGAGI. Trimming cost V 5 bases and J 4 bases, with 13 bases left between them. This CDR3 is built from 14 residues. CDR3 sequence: CASSLARIADTQYF. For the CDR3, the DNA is TGTGCCAGCAGTCTCGCCCGAATAGCAGATACGCAGTATTTT.

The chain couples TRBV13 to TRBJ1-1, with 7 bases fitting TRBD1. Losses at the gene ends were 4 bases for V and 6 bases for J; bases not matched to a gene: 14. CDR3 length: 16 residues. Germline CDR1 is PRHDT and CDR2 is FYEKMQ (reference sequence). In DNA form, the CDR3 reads TGTGCCAGCAGCTGGGGGGTGACAGGGCCGGAGGCTGAAGCTTTCTTT. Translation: CASSWGVTGPEAEAFF.

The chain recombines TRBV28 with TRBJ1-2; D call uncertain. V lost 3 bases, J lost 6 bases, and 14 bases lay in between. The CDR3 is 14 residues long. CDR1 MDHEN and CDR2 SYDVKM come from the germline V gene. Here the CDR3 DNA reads TGTGCCAGCAGTTTTAAGTATCCTCGGGATGGCTACACCTTC. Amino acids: CASSFKYPRDGYTF.

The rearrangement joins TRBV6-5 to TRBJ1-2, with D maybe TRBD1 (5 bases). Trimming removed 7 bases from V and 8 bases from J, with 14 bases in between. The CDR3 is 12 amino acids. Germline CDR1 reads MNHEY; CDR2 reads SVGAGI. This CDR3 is CASTDSRGGYTF. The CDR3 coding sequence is TGTGCCAGCACTGACTCGCGGGGGGGCTACACCTTC.

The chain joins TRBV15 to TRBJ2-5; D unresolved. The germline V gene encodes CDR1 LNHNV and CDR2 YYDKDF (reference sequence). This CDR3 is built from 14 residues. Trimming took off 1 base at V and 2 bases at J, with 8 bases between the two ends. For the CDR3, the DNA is TGTGCCACCAGCAGAGCGAACAGTCAAGAGACCCAGTACTTC. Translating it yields CATSRANSQETQYF.

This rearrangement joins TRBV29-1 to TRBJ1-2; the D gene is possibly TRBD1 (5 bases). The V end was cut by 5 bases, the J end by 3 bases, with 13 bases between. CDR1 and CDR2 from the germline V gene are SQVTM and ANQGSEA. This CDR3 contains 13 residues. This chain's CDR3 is CSVPDTIHYGYTF. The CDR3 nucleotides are TGCAGCGTTCCGGACACGATTCACTATGGCTACACCTTC.

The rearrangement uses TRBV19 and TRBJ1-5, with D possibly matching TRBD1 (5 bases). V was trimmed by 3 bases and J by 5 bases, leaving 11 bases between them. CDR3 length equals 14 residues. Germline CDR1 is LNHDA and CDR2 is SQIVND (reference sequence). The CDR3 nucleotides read TGTGCCAGTAGTATTAGGTCCAGGGATCAGCCCCAGCATTTT. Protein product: CASSIRSRDQPQHF.

CDR3: CASSPEVGNTGELFF. The CDR3 DNA reads as TGTGCCAGCAGCCCAGAGGTGGGGAACACCGGGGAGCTGTTTTTT. The gene calls are TRBV7-6 and TRBJ2-2; no firm D call. The CDR3 is made up of 15 amino acids. V shed 5 bases and J shed 1 base, with 11 bases lying between them. Germline V gene data show CDR1 as SGHVS and CDR2 as FNYEAQ. Full variable domain (outside the CDR3, taken from reference TRBV7-6 and TRBJ2-2): GAGVSQSPRYKVTKRGQDVALRCDPISGHVSLYWYRQALGQGPEFLTYFNYEAQQDKSGLPNDRFSAERPEGSISTLTIQRTEQRDSAMYRCASSPEVGNTGELFFGEGSRLTVL.

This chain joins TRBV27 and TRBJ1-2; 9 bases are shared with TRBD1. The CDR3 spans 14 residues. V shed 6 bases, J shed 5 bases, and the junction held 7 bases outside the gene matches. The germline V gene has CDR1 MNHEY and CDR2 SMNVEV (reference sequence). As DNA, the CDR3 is TGTGCCAGCAGCACGGGGACAGGGATGTATGGCTACACCTTC. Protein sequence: CASSTGTGMYGYTF.